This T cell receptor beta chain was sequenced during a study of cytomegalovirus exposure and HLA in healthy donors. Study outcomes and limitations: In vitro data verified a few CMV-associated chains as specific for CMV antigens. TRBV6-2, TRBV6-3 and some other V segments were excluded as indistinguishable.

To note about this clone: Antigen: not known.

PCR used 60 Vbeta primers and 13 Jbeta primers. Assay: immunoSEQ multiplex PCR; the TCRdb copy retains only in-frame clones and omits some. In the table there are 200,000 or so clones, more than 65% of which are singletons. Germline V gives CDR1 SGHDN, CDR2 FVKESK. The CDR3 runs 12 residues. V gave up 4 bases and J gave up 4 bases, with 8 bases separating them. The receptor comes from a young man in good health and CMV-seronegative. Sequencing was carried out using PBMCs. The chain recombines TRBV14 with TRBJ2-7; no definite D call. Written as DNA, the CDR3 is TGTGCCAGCAGCCCTCAGTCATACGAGCAGTACTTC. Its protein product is CASSPQSYEQYF.